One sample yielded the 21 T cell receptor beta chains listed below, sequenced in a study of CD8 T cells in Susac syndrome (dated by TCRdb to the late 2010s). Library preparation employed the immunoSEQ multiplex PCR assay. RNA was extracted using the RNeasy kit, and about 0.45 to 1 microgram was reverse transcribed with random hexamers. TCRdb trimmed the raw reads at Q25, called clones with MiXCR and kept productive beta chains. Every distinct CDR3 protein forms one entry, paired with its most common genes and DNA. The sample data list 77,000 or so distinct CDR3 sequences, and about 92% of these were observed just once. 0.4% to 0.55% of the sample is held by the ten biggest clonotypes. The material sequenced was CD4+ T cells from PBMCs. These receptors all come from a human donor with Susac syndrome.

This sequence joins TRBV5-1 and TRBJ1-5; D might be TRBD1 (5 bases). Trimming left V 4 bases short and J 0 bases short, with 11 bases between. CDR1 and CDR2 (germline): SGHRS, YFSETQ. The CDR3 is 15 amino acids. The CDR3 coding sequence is TGCGCCAGCAGCCCTGGGACGGGTAGCAATCAGCCCCAGCATTTT. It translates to CASSPGTGSNQPQHF. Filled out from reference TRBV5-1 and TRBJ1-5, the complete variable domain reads KAGVTQTPRYLIKTRGQQVTLSCSPISGHRSVSWYQQTPGQGLQFLFEYFSETQRNKGNFPGRFSGRQFSNSRSEMNVSTLELGDSALYLCASSPGTGSNQPQHFGDGTRLSIL.

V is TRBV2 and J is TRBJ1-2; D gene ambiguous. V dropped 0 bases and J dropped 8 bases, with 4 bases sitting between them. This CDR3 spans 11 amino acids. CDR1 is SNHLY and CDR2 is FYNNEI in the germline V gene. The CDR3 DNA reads TGTGCCAGCAGTGAAGCGGTGGGCTACACCTTC. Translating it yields CASSEAVGYTF.

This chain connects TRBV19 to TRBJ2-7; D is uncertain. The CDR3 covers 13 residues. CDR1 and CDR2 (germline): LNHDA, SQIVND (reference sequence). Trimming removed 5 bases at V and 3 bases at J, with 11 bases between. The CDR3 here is CASSQSVNYEQYF. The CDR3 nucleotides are TGTGCCAGTAGTCAGTCGGTAAACTACGAGCAGTACTTC.

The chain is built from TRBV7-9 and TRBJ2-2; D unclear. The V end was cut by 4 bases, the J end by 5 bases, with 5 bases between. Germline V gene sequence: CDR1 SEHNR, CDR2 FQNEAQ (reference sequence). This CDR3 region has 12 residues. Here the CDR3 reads CASSSETGELFF. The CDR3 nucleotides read TGTGCCAGCAGCTCCGAAACCGGGGAGCTGTTTTTT.

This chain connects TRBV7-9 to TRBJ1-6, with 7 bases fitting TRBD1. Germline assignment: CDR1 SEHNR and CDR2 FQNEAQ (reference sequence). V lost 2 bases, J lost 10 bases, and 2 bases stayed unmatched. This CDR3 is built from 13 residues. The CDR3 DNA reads TGTGCCAGCAGCTTAAGACAGGGATCACCCCTCCACTTT. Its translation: CASSLRQGSPLHF.

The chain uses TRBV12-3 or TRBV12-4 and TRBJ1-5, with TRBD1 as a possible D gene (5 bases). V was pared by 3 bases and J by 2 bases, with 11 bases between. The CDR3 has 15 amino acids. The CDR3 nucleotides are TGTGCCAGCAGTTTCGGACATAAGGGCAATCAGCCCCAGCATTTT. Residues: CASSFGHKGNQPQHF.

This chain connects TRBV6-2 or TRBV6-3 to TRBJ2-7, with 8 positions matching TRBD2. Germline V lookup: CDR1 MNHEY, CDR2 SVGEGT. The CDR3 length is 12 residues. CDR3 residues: CVRREETYEQYF. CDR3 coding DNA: TGTGTCCGGCGGGAGGAAACCTACGAGCAGTACTTC.

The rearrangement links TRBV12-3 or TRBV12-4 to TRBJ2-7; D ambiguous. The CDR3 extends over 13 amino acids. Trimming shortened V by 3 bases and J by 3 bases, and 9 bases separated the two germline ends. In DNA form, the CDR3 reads TGTGCCAGCAGTTTCCCCCCCCGCTACGAGCAGTACTTC. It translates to CASSFPPRYEQYF.

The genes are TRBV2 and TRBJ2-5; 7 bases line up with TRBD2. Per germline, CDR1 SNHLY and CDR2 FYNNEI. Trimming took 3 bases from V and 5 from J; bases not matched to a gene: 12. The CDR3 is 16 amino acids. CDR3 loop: CASSDRAGREYETQYF. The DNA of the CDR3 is TGTGCCAGCAGTGACAGGGCAGGGAGGGAGTACGAGACCCAGTACTTC.

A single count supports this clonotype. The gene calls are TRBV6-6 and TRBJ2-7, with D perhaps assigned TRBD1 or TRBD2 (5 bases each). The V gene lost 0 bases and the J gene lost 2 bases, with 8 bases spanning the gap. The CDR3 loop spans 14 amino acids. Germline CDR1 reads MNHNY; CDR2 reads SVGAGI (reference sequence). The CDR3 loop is CASSYSGRTYEQYF. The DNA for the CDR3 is TGTGCCAGCAGTTACTCGGGACGGACCTACGAGCAGTACTTC.

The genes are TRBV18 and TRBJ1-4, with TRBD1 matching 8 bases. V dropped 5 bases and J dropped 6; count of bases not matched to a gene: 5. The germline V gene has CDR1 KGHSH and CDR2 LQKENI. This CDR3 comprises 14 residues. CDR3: CASSSQGADEKLFF. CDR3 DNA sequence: TGTGCCAGCTCATCCCAGGGGGCTGATGAAAAACTGTTTTTT.

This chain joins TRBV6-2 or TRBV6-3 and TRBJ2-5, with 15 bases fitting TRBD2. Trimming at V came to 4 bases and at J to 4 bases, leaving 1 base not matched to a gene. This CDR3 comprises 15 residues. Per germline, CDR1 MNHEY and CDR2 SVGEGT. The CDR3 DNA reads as TGTGCCAGCAGTTGGGGACTAGCGGGAGGAGAGACCCAGTACTTC. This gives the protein CASSWGLAGGETQYF.

DNA for the CDR3: TGTGCCAGCAGCCGCAGGCCAGGGGACACAGATACGCAGTATTTT. As protein: CASSRRPGDTDTQYF. The rearrangement uses TRBV6-6 and TRBJ2-3, with TRBD1 as a possible D gene (6 bases). The V gene lost 6 bases and the J gene lost 2 bases, with 15 bases spanning the gap. In germline, CDR1 is MNHNY, CDR2 SVGAGI (reference sequence). The CDR3 length is 15 residues.

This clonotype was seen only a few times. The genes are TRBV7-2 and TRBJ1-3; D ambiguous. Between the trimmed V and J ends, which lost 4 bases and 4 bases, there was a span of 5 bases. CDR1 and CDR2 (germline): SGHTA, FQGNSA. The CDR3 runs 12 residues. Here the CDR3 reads CASSYYGNTIYF. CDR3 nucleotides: TGTGCCAGCAGCTATTACGGAAACACCATATATTTT. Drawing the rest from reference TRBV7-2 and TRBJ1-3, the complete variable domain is GAGVSQSPSNKVTEKGKDVELRCDPISGHTALYWYRQSLGQGLEFLIYFQGNSAPDKSGLPSDRFSAERTGGSVSTLTIQRTQQEDSAVYLCASSYYGNTIYFGEGSWLTVV.

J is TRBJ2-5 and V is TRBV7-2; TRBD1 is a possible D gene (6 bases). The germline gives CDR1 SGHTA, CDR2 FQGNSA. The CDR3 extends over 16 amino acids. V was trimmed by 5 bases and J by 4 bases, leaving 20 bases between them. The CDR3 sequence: CASSGGSGARRETQYF. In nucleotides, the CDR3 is TGTGCCAGCAGCGGGGGCTCTGGCGCTCGGAGAGAGACCCAGTACTTC.

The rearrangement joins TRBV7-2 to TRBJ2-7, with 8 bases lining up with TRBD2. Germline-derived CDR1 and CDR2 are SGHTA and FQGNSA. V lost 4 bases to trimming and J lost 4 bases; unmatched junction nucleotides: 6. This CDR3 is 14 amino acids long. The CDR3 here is CASSSERGNYEQYF. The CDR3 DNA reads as TGTGCCAGCAGCTCCGAGCGGGGGAATTACGAGCAGTACTTC.

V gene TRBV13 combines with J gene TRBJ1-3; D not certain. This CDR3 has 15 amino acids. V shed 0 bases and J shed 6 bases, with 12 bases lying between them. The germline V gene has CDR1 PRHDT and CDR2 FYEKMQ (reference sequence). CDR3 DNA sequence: TGTGCCAGCAGCTTAGGGACCGTTCGTTTAAACACCATATATTTT. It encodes CASSLGTVRLNTIYF.

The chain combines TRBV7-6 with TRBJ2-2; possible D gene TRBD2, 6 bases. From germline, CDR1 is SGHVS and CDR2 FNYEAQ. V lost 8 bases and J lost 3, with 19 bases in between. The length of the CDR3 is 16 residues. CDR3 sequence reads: CASARIGGSYTGELFF. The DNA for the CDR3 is TGTGCCAGCGCCCGAATTGGGGGGTCCTACACCGGGGAGCTGTTTTTT.

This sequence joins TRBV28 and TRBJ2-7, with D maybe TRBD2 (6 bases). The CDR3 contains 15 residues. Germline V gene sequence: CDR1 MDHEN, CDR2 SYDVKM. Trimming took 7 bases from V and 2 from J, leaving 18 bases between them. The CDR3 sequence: CASTTTSVGPYEQYF. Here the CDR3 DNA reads TGTGCCAGCACCACGACTAGTGTGGGCCCCTACGAGCAGTACTTC.

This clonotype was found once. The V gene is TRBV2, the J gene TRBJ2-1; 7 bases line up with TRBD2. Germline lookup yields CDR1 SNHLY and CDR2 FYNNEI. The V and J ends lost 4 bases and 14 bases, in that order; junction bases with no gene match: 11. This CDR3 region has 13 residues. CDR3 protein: CASSASAGAVEFF. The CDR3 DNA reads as TGTGCCAGCAGTGCCTCTGCGGGAGCGGTAGAGTTCTTC.

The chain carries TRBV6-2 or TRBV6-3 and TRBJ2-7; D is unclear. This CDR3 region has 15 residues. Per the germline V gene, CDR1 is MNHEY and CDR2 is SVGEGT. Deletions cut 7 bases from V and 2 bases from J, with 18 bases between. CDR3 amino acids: CASNFPGSFPYEQYF. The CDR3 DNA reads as TGTGCCAGCAACTTCCCCGGCAGCTTCCCCTACGAGCAGTACTTC.